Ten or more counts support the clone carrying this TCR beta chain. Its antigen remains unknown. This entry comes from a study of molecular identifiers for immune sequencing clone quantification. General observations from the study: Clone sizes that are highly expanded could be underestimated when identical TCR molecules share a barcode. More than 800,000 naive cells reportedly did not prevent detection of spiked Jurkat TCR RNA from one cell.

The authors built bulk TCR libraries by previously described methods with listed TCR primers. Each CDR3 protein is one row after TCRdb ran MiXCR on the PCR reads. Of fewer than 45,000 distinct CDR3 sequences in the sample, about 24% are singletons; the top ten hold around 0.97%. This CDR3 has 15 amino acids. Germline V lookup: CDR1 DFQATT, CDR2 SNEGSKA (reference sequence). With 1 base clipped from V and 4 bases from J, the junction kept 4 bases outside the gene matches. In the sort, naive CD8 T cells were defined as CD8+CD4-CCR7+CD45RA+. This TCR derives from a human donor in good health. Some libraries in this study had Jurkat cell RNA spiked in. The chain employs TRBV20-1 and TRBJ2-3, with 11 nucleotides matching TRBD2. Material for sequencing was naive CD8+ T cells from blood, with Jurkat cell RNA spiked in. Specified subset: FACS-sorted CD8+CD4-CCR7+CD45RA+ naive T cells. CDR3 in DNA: TGCAGTGCTAGAGTTAGCGGGAGGGCCTCAGATACGCAGTATTTT. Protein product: CSARVSGRASDTQYF.